These 2 T cell receptor beta chains were sequenced from one sample in a study of blood T cell repertoires in COVID-19. Here immunoSEQ multiplex PCR was the method, and the copy in TCRdb shows in-frame clones only, minus some. The top ten clones hold 28% of a sample with 67,000 or so clones, approximately 83% of them seen once. The sample comprised peripheral blood. The receptors were sampled from a man in his 70s with acute or convalescent COVID-19.

This chain joins TRBV7-8 and TRBJ1-1, with 9 bases lining up with TRBD1. Looked up from germline, CDR1 is SGHVS and CDR2 is FQNEAQ. The CDR3 sequence is 14 residues long. V shed 4 bases and J 4 bases; nucleotides not matched to a gene: 4. Here the CDR3 reads CASSSDRGFTEAFF. The CDR3 DNA follows: TGTGCCAGCAGCTCCGACAGGGGGTTCACTGAAGCTTTCTTT.

J is TRBJ2-2 and V is TRBV6-5, with D maybe TRBD2 (6 bases). Trimming removed 2 bases at V and 1 base at J, with 11 bases between. CDR1 is MNHEY and CDR2 is SVGAGI in the germline V gene. This CDR3 spans 16 amino acids. The CDR3 region has the DNA TGTGCCAGCAGTTACCTCCCTAGCGAGAACACCGGGGAGCTGTTTTTT. It encodes CASSYLPSENTGELFF.